This T cell receptor beta chain was captured in a study of beta chain features in type 1 diabetes. Study findings and constraints: The study found moderately but significantly shorter TCRB CDR3s in all four CD4+ subsets of Type 1 diabetes patients. High-TCR-expressing cells could be over-represented by cDNA sequencing. A greater similarity of naive, central memory and Treg TCRB repertoires was seen among patients than among healthy donors.

This clone has just a few counts. What it binds is not known. As every portion of the isolated RNA was reverse transcribed, the sequencing read expressed TCRB transcripts. TCRdb keeps only in-frame clones here, not all; method: immunoSEQ multiplex PCR. Of about 360,000 clones listed, about 12% were seen once; the top ten hold approximately 0.01%. The CDR3 is made up of 15 amino acids. The germline V and J ends were trimmed by 3 bases and 4 bases, with 14 bases remaining between them. The germline V gene has CDR1 LNHDA and CDR2 SQIVND (reference sequence). Sequenced sample: naive CD4+ T cells from blood. The receptor was isolated from a young woman with type 1 diabetes. The chain has TRBV19 and TRBJ2-3, with a weak D call TRBD1 (5 bases). Here the CDR3 DNA reads TGTGCCAGTAGTATTAGCAGGGTTCCCCCAGATACGCAGTATTTT. Residues: CASSISRVPPDTQYF.